This T cell receptor (beta chain) was identified in a study of CD8+ T cells in alopecia areata. For the study at large: The drug, oral tofacitinib, was given to treated patients at 5 to 10 mg twice daily.

cDNA prepared by RNA extraction and subsequent reverse transcription served as the template for sequencing. Using immunoSEQ multiplex PCR, the repertoire was profiled, and TCRdb retains in-frame clones only, with some absent. This repertoire shows 100,000 to 150,000 clones, around 49% found once; its top ten account for approximately 19%. Of note for this clone: Antigen unknown.

Lesional scalp punch biopsies and peripheral blood were collected from alopecia areata patients. Sorting separated CD4+ and CD8+ T cells out of PBMCs. Study conclusions and caveats: Normal scalp showed lower clonality than lesional scalp, especially alopecia totalis/universalis.

This sample comprised CD8+ T cells sorted from blood, obtained at week 0. The receptor comes from a human donor with alopecia areata.

CDR3 nucleotide sequence: TGTGCCAGCACCCTACCGACAGGGCTGAACACTGAAGCTTTCTTT. This encodes CASTLPTGLNTEAFF. The V gene is TRBV2, the J gene TRBJ1-1, with TRBD1 identical over 7 bases. Germline V gene data show CDR1 as SNHLY and CDR2 as FYNNEI. The CDR3 totals 15 residues. V was pared by 7 bases and J by 0 bases, with 8 bases of the junction left unmatched.